What follows is one T cell receptor (beta chain) and its context. The sample comes from a study of blood T cell repertoires in COVID-19. Study background: Sites in the United States, Italy and Spain provided acute and convalescent COVID-19 samples.

Authors' methods: Amplification of reference gene primers was used by the study to estimate nucleated cell counts. Only in-frame clones appear in the TCRdb table, and some are missing; sequencing was by immunoSEQ multiplex PCR. The V and J calls and clone size come from that table; D and trimming were worked out from the DNA. The sample holds about 220,000 clones, about four fifths seen once. The CDR3 runs to 16 residues. V lost 3 bases to trimming and J lost 0 bases; unmatched junction nucleotides: 3. Looked up from germline, CDR1 is LNHDA and CDR2 is SQIVND (reference sequence). This chain connects TRBV19 to TRBJ2-2; 8 bases align to TRBD1. Sequenced: PBMCs or T cells enriched from blood (not recorded which). This clonotype was sampled from a woman aged 40 to 49 who had recovered from COVID-19. CDR3 amino acids: CASSIQGAANTGELFF. The DNA for the CDR3 is TGTGCCAGTAGTATCCAGGGGGCCGCGAACACCGGGGAGCTGTTTTTT. The full variable domain, with the rest looked up from reference TRBV19 and TRBJ2-2, is DGGITQSPKYLFRKEGQNVTLSCEQNLNHDAMYWYRQDPGQGLRLIYYSQIVNDFQKGDIAEGYSVSREKKESFPLTVTSAQKNPTAFYLCASSIQGAANTGELFFGEGSRLTVL.